The rows below give T cell receptor beta chains drawn from one sample of a study of OX40 agonist ivuxolimab in advanced cancers. Produced via immunoSEQ multiplex PCR; TCRdb's table is partial and in-frame only. Here the sample spans fewer than 55,000 clones, approximately 75% being singletons. Sequencing was performed on CD4+ or CD8+ T cells sorted from blood, taken in a trial of the OX40 agonist ivuxolimab. The receptors stem from an adult with an advanced solid tumor such as melanoma, head and neck, liver or kidney cancer. Each CDR3 is given with its conserved first and last residue. The D gene is left open where the match is weak. Clone sizes are given selectively: once, few, many, or a class where the clone is expanded.

clone size	V gene	D gene	J gene	CDR3 DNA	CDR3 protein
-	TRBV28	-	TRBJ1-1	TGTGCCAGCAGTTTATTAGGTGAAGCTTTCTTT	CASSLLGEAFF
-	TRBV11-3	-	TRBJ1-5	TGTGCCAGCAGCTTAGGCAGGAATAATCAGCCCCAGCATTTT	CASSLGRNNQPQHF
-	TRBV10-1	-	TRBJ2-1	TGCGCCACCGGGCAGGGACGCTCCTACAATGAGCAGTTCTTC	CATGQGRSYNEQFF
few	TRBV14	TRBD1	TRBJ1-1	TGTGCCAGCAGCCAAATCCGGGACAGGGGGCATGAAGCTTTCTTT	CASSQIRDRGHEAFF
-	TRBV7-8	TRBD1	TRBJ2-2	TGTGCCAGCAGCTTACGACCCGGGACAGCGAACACCGGGGAGCTGTTTTTT	CASSLRPGTANTGELFF
-	TRBV2	-	TRBJ2-7	TGTGCCAGCAGTGACAGGGCTTCCTACGAGCAGTACTTC	CASSDRASYEQYF
once	TRBV5-4	-	TRBJ1-2	TGTGCCAGCAGCTCTACAGGGGGCTACACCTTC	CASSSTGGYTF
-	TRBV5-1	-	TRBJ2-3	TGCGCCAGCAGCAAGACGGACACGAGGCGAGATACGCAGTATTTT	CASSKTDTRRDTQYF
-	TRBV5-1	-	TRBJ1-2	TGCGCCAGCAGCTTCGTCGAAAACTATGGCTACACCTTC	CASSFVENYGYTF
-	TRBV6-6	-	TRBJ2-2	TGTGCCAGCAGTCGCCGGGACACCGGGGAGCTGTTTTTT	CASSRRDTGELFF
once	TRBV5-8	-	TRBJ1-6	TGTGCCAGCATGGACAGTGCAGCTGTCTCCTATAATTCACCCCTCCACTTT	CASMDSAAVSYNSPLHF
-	TRBV5-6	-	TRBJ2-1	TGTGCCAGCAGCTTGGAGTATGAGCAGTTCTTC	CASSLEYEQFF
-	TRBV28	TRBD2	TRBJ2-5	TGTGCCAGCAGTTCGGGGGGGGCCCAGTACTTC	CASSSGGAQYF
-	TRBV5-5	-	TRBJ1-6	TGTGCCAGCAGCTTGCAAGGGGGGGAATATTCACCCCTCCACTTT	CASSLQGGEYSPLHF
-	TRBV2	TRBD2	TRBJ2-5	TGTGCCAGCAGTCGTCCTGTAGCGGGGAGGAAGAGAACCCAGTACTTC	CASSRPVAGRKRTQYF
-	TRBV15	-	TRBJ2-1	TGTGCCACCAGCAGGGGTCGCGAGGAAGCTTGGGATGAGCAGTTCTTC	CATSRGREEAWDEQFF
-	TRBV6-5	-	TRBJ2-5	TGTGCCAGCAGTTGGGGGGAAGAGACCCAGTACTTC	CASSWGEETQYF
-	TRBV13	-	TRBJ2-1	TGTGCCAGCAGCTCCCGGCATCGAACCTCCTACAATGAGCAGTTCTTC	CASSSRHRTSYNEQFF
-	TRBV4-2	-	TRBJ1-3	TGTGCCAGCAGCCAAGCAACATTAGGAAACACCATATATTTT	CASSQATLGNTIYF
once	TRBV11-3	-	TRBJ2-2	TGTGCCAGCAGCACCTCTTGGACAGACCCGAACACCGGGGAGCTGTTTTTT	CASSTSWTDPNTGELFF
-	TRBV23-1	-	TRBJ2-1	TGCGCCAGCAGTCAATCGTCAGGGAATGAGCAGTTCTTC	CASSQSSGNEQFF
few	TRBV4-2	-	TRBJ1-6	TGTGCCAGCAGCCAAGATGGAAAGGGTAACTCCCTCCTGGGTAATTCACCCCTCCACTTT	CASSQDGKGNSLLGNSPLHF
few	TRBV10-2	-	TRBJ1-1	TGCGCCAGCAGTGAGAGGATGGGAAGTGGGATGAACACTGAAGCTTTCTTT	CASSERMGSGMNTEAFF
-	TRBV7-3	-	TRBJ2-2	TGTGCCAGCAGCTTAGACAGGACGAACACCGGGGAGCTGTTTTTT	CASSLDRTNTGELFF
-	TRBV10-1	TRBD2	TRBJ2-7	TGCGCCAACACGTGGCGGGGGGTTCGCTACGAGCAGTACTTC	CANTWRGVRYEQYF
-	TRBV11-2	-	TRBJ2-2	TGTGCCAGCAGCCCCCAGGGGTCGGGCACCGGGGAGCTGTTTTTT	CASSPQGSGTGELFF
-	TRBV6-5	TRBD1	TRBJ1-6	TGTGCCAGCAGTACGTCCGGGACAGGGGGATCACCCCTCCACTTT	CASSTSGTGGSPLHF
few	TRBV9	-	TRBJ2-3	TGTGCCAGCAGCGTAGTCTCGGCTAGCGGCACAGATACGCAGTATTTT	CASSVVSASGTDTQYF
-	TRBV5-1	TRBD1	TRBJ2-3	TGCGCCAGCAGCTTGGTGTCAGGGGGAACCGATACGCAGTATTTT	CASSLVSGGTDTQYF
-	TRBV12-5	TRBD2	TRBJ2-1	TGTGCTAGTGGTTCCGAGCGGGGAGACTACAATGAGCAGTTCTTC	CASGSERGDYNEQFF
-	TRBV19	-	TRBJ2-2	TGTGCCAGTAGTACGGGACAAAACACCGGGGAGCTGTTTTTT	CASSTGQNTGELFF
-	TRBV7-2	-	TRBJ2-3	TGTGCCAGCAGCTTAGCCGGGAACACAGATACGCAGTATTTT	CASSLAGNTDTQYF
-	TRBV19	TRBD1	TRBJ2-1	TGTGCCAGCCGGGCAGGGGGTATAGTGAATGAGCAGTTCTTC	CASRAGGIVNEQFF
-	TRBV19	TRBD1	TRBJ1-2	TGTGCCAGTAGCCCCAACAGGGGAGTAGGCTACACCTTC	CASSPNRGVGYTF
-	TRBV5-1	-	TRBJ2-5	TGCGCCAGCACCCGGGACCCCTCGGAGACCCAGTACTTC	CASTRDPSETQYF
-	TRBV6-1	-	TRBJ2-2	TGTGCCAGCAATTCCGGGACGGGGAACACCGGGGAGCTGTTTTTT	CASNSGTGNTGELFF
-	TRBV4-2	TRBD2	TRBJ2-5	TGTGCCAGCAGCCCAATTGGTAATGCCGGGGGAGGGGAGACCCAGTACTTC	CASSPIGNAGGGETQYF
once	TRBV7-9	-	TRBJ2-7	TGTGCCAGCAGCTTAAAAGAGGAGCAGTACTTC	CASSLKEEQYF
-	TRBV5-1	-	TRBJ1-3	TGCGCCAGCAGCTTGGATTCTGCTAACACCATATATTTT	CASSLDSANTIYF
-	TRBV6-1	-	TRBJ2-7	TGTGCCAGCAGTTCCCTCTACGAGCAGTACTTC	CASSSLYEQYF
few	TRBV5-1	-	TRBJ2-2	TGCGCCAGCAGCTTTGGCCAGCATAACACCGGGGAGCTGTTTTTT	CASSFGQHNTGELFF
-	TRBV20-1	-	TRBJ1-2	TGCAGTGCTAGAGGGCTCGGGGGGTACACCTTC	CSARGLGGYTF